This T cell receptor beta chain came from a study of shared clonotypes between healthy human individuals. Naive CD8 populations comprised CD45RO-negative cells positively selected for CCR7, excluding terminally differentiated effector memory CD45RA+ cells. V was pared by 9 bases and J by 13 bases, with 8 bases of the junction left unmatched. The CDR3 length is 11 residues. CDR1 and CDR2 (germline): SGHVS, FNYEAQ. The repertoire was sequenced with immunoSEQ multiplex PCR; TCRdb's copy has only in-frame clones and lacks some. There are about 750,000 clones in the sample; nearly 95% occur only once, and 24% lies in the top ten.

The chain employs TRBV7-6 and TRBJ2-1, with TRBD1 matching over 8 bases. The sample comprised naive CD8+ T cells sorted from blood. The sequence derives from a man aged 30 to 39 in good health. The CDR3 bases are TGTGCCAGTTCGACAGGGGAGATCCAGTTCTTC. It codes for CASSTGEIQFF.